This TCR beta chain emerged from a study of shared clonotypes between healthy human individuals (dated by TCRdb to about 2020). As for the study more broadly: The cohort comprised two women and three men aged 18 to 49 years. Leukapheresis yielded between about 0.85 and 10 billion PBMCs per donor. Different laboratories and diverse techniques were used to prepare libraries and sequence TCR repertoires, to increase sequencing depth and limit assay-specific biases. For each donor, CD4 naive and CD4 memory were each run on three plates, CD8 naive on two plates, and CD8 memory on one plate. Blood TCR repertoires of about 5 healthy adults were deeply sequenced to estimate repertoire size and the extent of clonotype sharing between individuals.

Worth noting for this clone: Its recognized antigen is unknown. No much larger clonotype is one base removed from it; base qualities were not supplied.

General study outcomes and caveats: Naive subsets generally had larger estimated clonotype richness than memory subsets. Compared with non-shared clonotypes, the clonotypes found in all four sorted-subset donors had higher generation probabilities. Even with the large sequencing depth, rarefaction of the sorted-subset datasets indicated that sequencing was incomplete. Sampling was limited to blood, and TCR repertoires in tissue likely differ from TCR repertoires in blood. Across four donors, roughly 5.4% of naive CD4, roughly 3.5% of naive CD8, roughly 2.2% of memory CD4, and approximately 0.42% of memory CD8 clonotypes were shared. Pairwise subsampling indicated that sequencing depth was expected to affect the degree of clonotype sharing among donors. The genetic and exposure-history diversity represented was limited by the small number of donors.

Using the deep immunoSEQ assay, multiplex PCR amplified TCR CDR3 regions from genomic DNA. For each cell subset, the extracted genomic DNA was distributed evenly across all wells of several immunoSEQ 96-well plates, and each plate served as one replicate. For sorted subsets, about 220 ng of genomic DNA, equivalent to around 30,000 T cell genomes, went into each replicate PCR. Purified libraries were quantified with a Qubit 3.0 fluorometer, sized on a Bioanalyzer 2100, and re-quantified with the KAPA Library Quantification kit. Every immunoSEQ 96-well plate was sequenced on a separate single-read 150-cycle Illumina NextSeq 550 flow cell. The published analysis was carried out like this. Because the immunoSEQ output included only junctional sequences and no quality scores, the filtering could not be the same as the filtering used for full-length reads. To assign V/J genes and CDR3, sequences were annotated against IMGT germline references using PyIR, a Python wrapper for IgBLAST v1.9. Any read was removed if the V/J assignment was weak (E-value above 1e-6), the CDR3 was missing, or the read contained stop codons, out-of-frame junctions, or ambiguous translated residues. V3J clonotypes were defined by identical inferred V gene, J gene, and CDR3 amino acid sequence. To compute the percentage overlap between repertoires, the number of shared unique clonotypes was divided by the size of the smaller repertoire. RTK rarefaction, the Chao1 estimator, and Recon v2.1 estimates of unobserved clonotypes were used to assess repertoire richness. OLGA was used to compute generation probabilities for all TCRbeta clonotypes that the gDNA method yielded from a handful of donors. TCRdb retrieved this table from immuneACCESS and kept in-frame rearrangements only. Not all clones are present; in checked studies, unresolved V genes account for under half, and no reason is known for the remainder. Clonal size and the V and J genes are those of that table, whereas D and trimming came from the DNA. In all, the sample holds millions of clones, and around 93% of those were seen once. The ten largest clones represent approximately 1.7% of the sample.

The CDR3 spans 17 residues, from the cysteine through the phenylalanine. CDR3 DNA is the only sequence kept; it has 51 bases, read in frame from the first base. V is trimmed back by 1 base and J by 4 bases, and the junction contains 6 bases that no gene match accounts for. The germline V gene provides CDR1 SGHAT and CDR2 FQNNGV. CD8 naive samples were obtained by positive selection for CCR7 among CD45RO-negative cells, yielding a CD45RA+CCR7+ population from which TemRA cells were excluded. Healthy HIV-negative adults with no recently reported acute infections or vaccinations were included as donors. All donors were Caucasian adults living in Nashville, Tennessee, USA. Blood was collected by leukapheresis, and PBMCs were isolated by Ficoll-Histopaque density gradient centrifugation and then cryopreserved in liquid nitrogen vapor phase. Analytical flow cytometry was used to check the purity and quantity of each magnetically sorted T cell population. Genomic DNA was isolated from every sorted fraction and measured by UV absorbance on a Nanodrop 2000c.

The sequence was obtained from a man between 18 and 29 years old in good health. Some clones in this sample may be carry-over from other donors' samples. Sequencing was carried out using naive CD8+ T cells from PBMCs. Reading the label with the study, this specimen's cell subset or site is: CD45RA+CCR7+. The chain was built from TRBV11-2 and TRBJ2-1; TRBD2 lines up with 11 middle nucleotides. The DNA sequence is as follows: TGTGCCAGCAGCTTAGTTTTGACTAGCGGGAAGTACAATGAGCAGTTCTTC. It codes for CASSLVLTSGKYNEQFF.